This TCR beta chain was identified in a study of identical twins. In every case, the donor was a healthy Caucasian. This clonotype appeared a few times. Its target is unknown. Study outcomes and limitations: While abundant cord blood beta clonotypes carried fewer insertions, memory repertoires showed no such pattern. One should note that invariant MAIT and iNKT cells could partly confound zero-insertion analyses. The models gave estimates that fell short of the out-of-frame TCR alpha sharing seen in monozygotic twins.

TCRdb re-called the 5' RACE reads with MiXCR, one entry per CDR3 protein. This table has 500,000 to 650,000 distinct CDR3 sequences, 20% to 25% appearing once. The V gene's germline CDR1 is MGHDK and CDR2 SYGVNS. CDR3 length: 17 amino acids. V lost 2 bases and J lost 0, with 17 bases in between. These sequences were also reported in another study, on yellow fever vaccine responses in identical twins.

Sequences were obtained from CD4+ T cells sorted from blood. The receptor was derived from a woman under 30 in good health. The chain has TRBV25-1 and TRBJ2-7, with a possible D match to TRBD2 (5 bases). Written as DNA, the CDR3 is TGTGCCAGCAGTGAACTCCGGACTGAAGCGGACTCCTACGAGCAGTACTTC. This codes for CASSELRTEADSYEQYF.